The rows below give T cell receptor beta chains drawn from one sample of a study of cytomegalovirus exposure and HLA in healthy donors. Sequencing was performed with immunoSEQ multiplex PCR; in TCRdb, only in-frame clones are kept and a portion is missing. The data contain 200,000 to 250,000 clones, 70% to 85% of them seen just once; the ten biggest clones take up under 0.25%. Sequencing used PBMCs. These receptor sequences come from a girl aged 2 to 9 in good health and CMV-seronegative. The conserved cysteine and the conserved F or W are not part of the CDR3 here. A D gene is named only where the DNA matches it firmly.

v_call	d_call	j_call	cdr3_aa
TRBV6-6	TRBD1	TRBJ2-7	ASSYGQGAYEQY
TRBV5-6	NA	TRBJ1-5	ASSLLGNQPQH
TRBV7-2	NA	TRBJ2-3	ASSLGGSDTQY
TRBV5-1	NA	TRBJ1-1	ASSLVPGMNTEAF
TRBV2	TRBD1	TRBJ1-1	ASQTGGTEAF
TRBV5-4	TRBD1	TRBJ2-7	ASSLGQGIFSGEQY
TRBV7-2	NA	TRBJ2-2	ASSLERSQLF
TRBV10-3	TRBD1	TRBJ1-2	ASSTGTDYGYT
TRBV5-1	NA	TRBJ2-3	ASSLAGTGGGSTDTQY
TRBV6-1	NA	TRBJ1-2	ASSEGTGWIYGYT
TRBV7-9	NA	TRBJ2-2	ASSSGSSRLTGELF
TRBV7-9	NA	TRBJ2-1	ASTLPF
TRBV29-1	TRBD1	TRBJ1-2	SVVTGGYGYT
TRBV19	NA	TRBJ2-7	ASNRRDYEQY
TRBV6-5	TRBD1	TRBJ1-1	ASSNTGGGNTEAF
TRBV6-1	NA	TRBJ1-1	ASSDGPNTEAF
TRBV5-5	NA	TRBJ1-2	ASSPGWDINYGYT
TRBV4-1	TRBD1	TRBJ1-2	ASSQGLRDRGPLNYGYT
TRBV18	NA	TRBJ1-4	ASSPGEVENEKLF
TRBV5-4	TRBD2	TRBJ2-6	ASTREGGANVLT
TRBV6-1	TRBD2	TRBJ2-7	ASSEARLAGDREQY
TRBV27	TRBD1	TRBJ1-2	ASSGGDRGFLSFNGYT
TRBV30	NA	TRBJ2-2	AWFGVTTRRRNTGELF
TRBV9	TRBD2	TRBJ2-1	ASSPIGGGALNEQF
TRBV6-1	NA	TRBJ2-7	ASSEATNPYEQY
TRBV6-1	NA	TRBJ1-5	ASSAPGGGNQPQH
TRBV19	NA	TRBJ1-2	ASSPMGANYGYT
TRBV5-1	NA	TRBJ2-2	ASSLAVSSTNTGELF
TRBV7-6	NA	TRBJ2-3	ASSEIRGDTQY
TRBV2	NA	TRBJ1-2	ASKRTMIYGYT
TRBV9	NA	TRBJ2-3	ASSREGADTQY
TRBV28	TRBD1	TRBJ1-5	ASSLRTGHSNQPQH
TRBV11-3	NA	TRBJ1-1	ASSPSLNTEAF
TRBV29-1	NA	TRBJ1-4	SVEDGAETNEKLF
TRBV6-5	TRBD1	TRBJ2-5	ASSYVGTGGPQY
TRBV18	NA	TRBJ2-2	ASSPQGTTGELF
TRBV10-3	NA	TRBJ1-1	ASHGAGRGTEAF
TRBV15	NA	TRBJ2-3	ATSRDVAPGTDTQY
TRBV10-3	TRBD1	TRBJ1-1	AIRPGQAHTEAF
TRBV2	NA	TRBJ2-7	ASTEGGWEAQEQY
TRBV11-2	NA	TRBJ2-6	ASSLGTSGANVLT
TRBV9	NA	TRBJ2-7	ASSVGEGTGVEQY
TRBV7-3	NA	TRBJ2-5	ASSFGGQETQY
TRBV6-1	TRBD1	TRBJ1-2	ASSSSGTVNYGYT
TRBV29-1	TRBD2	TRBJ2-3	SGSGTSGQPSTDTQY
TRBV4-1	TRBD2	TRBJ2-1	ASSLRGLAGNEQF
TRBV6-5	NA	TRBJ2-5	ASSYGAGREETQY
TRBV18	TRBD1	TRBJ1-2	ASSPGQEISIYGYT
TRBV5-6	TRBD1	TRBJ1-5	ASSPGTGDQPQH
TRBV7-7	TRBD1	TRBJ2-3	ASSSGTGGTDTQY
TRBV6-5	NA	TRBJ2-2	ATRWGANTGELF
TRBV2	NA	TRBJ1-4	ASIVEKTGVVANEKLF
TRBV30	NA	TRBJ1-4	AWSVLAGEKLF
TRBV9	TRBD2	TRBJ2-1	ASSVGGTSGNNEQF
TRBV6-1	NA	TRBJ2-3	ASGLSTDTQY
TRBV6-5	TRBD1	TRBJ1-4	ASREQGISNEKLF
TRBV14	NA	TRBJ1-1	ASSPLSGGATEAF
TRBV7-9	NA	TRBJ1-2	ASSPGDYGYT
TRBV2	NA	TRBJ1-5	ASSTEQGAQH
TRBV5-5	NA	TRBJ2-3	ASSLGGTGDTQY